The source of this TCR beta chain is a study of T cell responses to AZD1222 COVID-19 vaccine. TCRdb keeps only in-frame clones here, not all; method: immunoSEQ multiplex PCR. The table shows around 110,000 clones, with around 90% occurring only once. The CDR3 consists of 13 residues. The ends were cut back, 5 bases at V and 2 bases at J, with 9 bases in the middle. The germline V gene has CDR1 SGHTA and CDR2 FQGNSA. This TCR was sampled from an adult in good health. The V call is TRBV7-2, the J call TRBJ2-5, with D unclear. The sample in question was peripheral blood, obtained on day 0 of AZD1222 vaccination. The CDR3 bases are TGTGCCAGCAGCCTCGGCCGGCAAGAGACCCAGTACTTC. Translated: CASSLGRQETQYF.